What follows are 3 T cell receptor beta chains derived from one specimen sequenced in a study of shared clonotypes between healthy human individuals (dated by TCRdb to the early 2020s). Library method: the immunoSEQ multiplex PCR assay. TCRdb limited this immuneACCESS table to in-frame rearrangements with V and J called. A share of clones is missing; checked studies link under half to unresolved V genes, and the rest is unexplained. The sample has approximately 1.4 million clones on record, 95% to 99% of them singletons. The ten largest clonotypes hold about 0.45% of the sample. The specimen sequenced was naive CD4+ T cells sorted from blood. The sample's cell subset or site label, in plain terms: CD45RA+ positively selected. All receptors derive from a man aged 25-40 years in good health.

The rearrangement joins TRBV6-6 to TRBJ2-2, with D unresolved. Trimming stripped 0 bases from V and 8 bases from J, with 13 bases between. CDR1 and CDR2 from the germline V gene are MNHNY and SVGAGI (reference sequence). The CDR3 spans 15 residues. The CDR3 spells CASSYSLSARGELFF. CDR3 DNA sequence: TGTGCCAGCAGTTACTCGTTATCAGCTCGGGGGGAGCTGTTTTTT.

The chain carries TRBV25-1 and TRBJ2-2; D possibly uses TRBD1 or TRBD2 (5 bases each). V was cut by 8 bases and J by 3 bases, with 13 bases left in between. CDR1 is MGHDK and CDR2 is SYGVNS in the germline V gene. CDR3 length: 14 residues. Here the CDR3 reads CASSGWGYTGELFF. The DNA of the CDR3 is TGTGCCAGCTCCGGTTGGGGGTACACCGGGGAGCTGTTTTTT.

V and J are TRBV10-3 and TRBJ2-3, with 8 bases matching TRBD2. CDR1 ENHRY and CDR2 SYGVKD come from the germline V gene. The CDR3 extends over 13 amino acids. The ends lost 11 bases at V and 2 bases at J; junction bases unmatched: 6. In DNA form, the CDR3 reads TGTGCCTCAAGGACTAGCCCCACAGATACGCAGTATTTT. It translates to CASRTSPTDTQYF.